The 2 T cell receptor beta chains in this list originate from one sample, sequenced in a study of cytomegalovirus exposure and HLA in healthy donors (dated by TCRdb to 2016 to 2017). Library preparation was by the immunoSEQ multiplex PCR assay. A mixture of 60 forward primers for TCR Vbeta segments and 13 reverse primers for TCR Jbeta segments was used in the multiplex PCR. TCRdb re-hosts the immuneACCESS table, in-frame sequences only. Its copies lack some clones; in the studies checked, an unresolved V gene accounts for under half of them, and the cause for the rest is not known. The sample yields roughly 84,000 clones; roughly 63% were counted once. The leading ten clones occupy over 14% of the sample. The sequenced sample consisted of PBMCs. Receptors were obtained from a woman in her thirties or forties in good health and CMV-seropositive.

This clone was seen just once. The chain joins TRBV5-6 to TRBJ2-4; 10 positions match TRBD1. With V trimmed by 2 bases and J by 6 bases, 5 bases remained unmatched. CDR3 length: 15 amino acids. CDR1 and CDR2 (germline): SGHDT, YYEEEE. CDR3: CASSLTGTGVNIQYF. The CDR3 nucleotides read TGTGCCAGCAGCTTAACCGGGACAGGGGTAAACATTCAGTACTTC. Combining the CDR3 with reference TRBV5-6 and TRBJ2-4 gives the whole variable domain DAGVTQSPTHLIKTRGQQVTLRCSPKSGHDTVSWYQQALGQGPQFIFQYYEEEERQRGNFPDRFSGHQFPNYSSELNVNALLLGDSALYLCASSLTGTGVNIQYFGAGTRLSVL.

The rearrangement links TRBV15 to TRBJ2-2, with 10 nucleotides matching TRBD2. This CDR3 has 17 residues. Germline CDR1 is LNHNV and CDR2 is YYDKDF (reference sequence). V dropped 1 base and J dropped 5; count of bases not matched to a gene: 7. CDR3 DNA: TGTGCCACCAGCAGAGGAGGACTAGCGGAAAGGACCGGGGAGCTGTTTTTT. It specifies CATSRGGLAERTGELFF. The entire variable domain, with the rest obtained from reference TRBV15 and TRBJ2-2, is as follows: DAMVIQNPRYQVTQFGKPVTLSCSQTLNHNVMYWYQQKSSQAPKLLFHYYDKDFNNEADTPDNFQSRRPNTSFCFLDIRSPGLGDTAMYLCATSRGGLAERTGELFFGEGSRLTVL.